The sample holds one count of the clone carrying this T cell receptor (beta chain). Its antigen is unidentified. Method: immunoSEQ multiplex PCR; TCRdb's copy keeps in-frame clones and lacks some. The sample consists of some 67,000 clones, 76% of them appearing once. Single viable CD3+CD4+CD8-CD45RO+ cells were sorted as the memory CD4+ T cells. Serostatus was set by detecting CMV pp150, pp28, p38, p52 IgG. The sample belongs to a study of memory CD4+ T cells and cytomegalovirus serostatus. The V end lost 6 bases, the J end lost 2 bases, and 14 bases lay between the germline ends. The length of the CDR3 is 14 residues. Germline V gives CDR1 MNHNS, CDR2 SASEGT. Study results and limitations: The CMV-associated TCR signature appears largely within the CD4+ memory repertoire.

This chain uses TRBV6-1 with TRBJ2-7; the D gene is possibly TRBD1 (6 bases). The sample taken for sequencing was memory CD4+ T cells from blood. This sequence was found in an adult in good health and CMV-seropositive. The CDR3 sequence is CASRAPGHPYEQYF. The CDR3 coding sequence is TGTGCCAGCAGAGCACCGGGACACCCCTACGAGCAGTACTTC.